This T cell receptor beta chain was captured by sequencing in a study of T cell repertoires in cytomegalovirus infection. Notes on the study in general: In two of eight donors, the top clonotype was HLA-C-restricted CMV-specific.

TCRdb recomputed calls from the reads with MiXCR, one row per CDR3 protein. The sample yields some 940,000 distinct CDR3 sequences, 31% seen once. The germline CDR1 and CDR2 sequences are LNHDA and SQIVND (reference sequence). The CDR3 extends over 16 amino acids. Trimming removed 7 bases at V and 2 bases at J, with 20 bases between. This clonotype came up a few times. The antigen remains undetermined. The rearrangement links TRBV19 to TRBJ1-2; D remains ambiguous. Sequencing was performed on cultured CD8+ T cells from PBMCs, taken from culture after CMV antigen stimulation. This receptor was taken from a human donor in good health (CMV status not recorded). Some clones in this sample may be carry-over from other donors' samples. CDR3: CASTARAGVMNYGYTF. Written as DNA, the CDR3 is TGTGCCAGTACAGCCCGAGCGGGAGTGATGAACTATGGCTACACCTTC. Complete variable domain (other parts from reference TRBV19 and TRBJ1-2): DGGITQSPKYLFRKEGQNVTLSCEQNLNHDAMYWYRQDPGQGLRLIYYSQIVNDFQKGDIAEGYSVSREKKESFPLTVTSAQKNPTAFYLCASTARAGVMNYGYTFGSGTRLTVV.